The text below deals with one T cell receptor (beta chain). The data originate from a study of control samples from healthy donors and cancer patients. Between the trimmed V and J ends, which lost 4 bases and 8 bases, there was a span of 12 bases. The germline gives CDR1 SGDLS, CDR2 YYNGEE. The length of the CDR3 is 13 residues. Clones were sequenced by immunoSEQ multiplex PCR, and TCRdb holds only the in-frame ones, with some missing. The sample holds 120,000 or so clones; around 94% are singletons and the top ten take 0.5% to 0.7%. The chain has TRBV9 and TRBJ2-2, with D unresolved. This clonotype was sampled from a man older than 75 with head and neck cancer. The sequenced sample was PBMCs. The CDR3 DNA follows: TGTGCCAGCAGCCCACAAGGGATGGGGGAGCTGTTTTTT. Translation gives CASSPQGMGELFF. Variable domain in full (rest from reference TRBV9 and TRBJ2-2): DSGVTQTPKHLITATGQRVTLRCSPRSGDLSVYWYQQSLDQGLQFLIQYYNGEERAKGNILERFSAQQFPDLHSELNLSSLELGDSALYFCASSPQGMGELFFGEGSRLTVL.